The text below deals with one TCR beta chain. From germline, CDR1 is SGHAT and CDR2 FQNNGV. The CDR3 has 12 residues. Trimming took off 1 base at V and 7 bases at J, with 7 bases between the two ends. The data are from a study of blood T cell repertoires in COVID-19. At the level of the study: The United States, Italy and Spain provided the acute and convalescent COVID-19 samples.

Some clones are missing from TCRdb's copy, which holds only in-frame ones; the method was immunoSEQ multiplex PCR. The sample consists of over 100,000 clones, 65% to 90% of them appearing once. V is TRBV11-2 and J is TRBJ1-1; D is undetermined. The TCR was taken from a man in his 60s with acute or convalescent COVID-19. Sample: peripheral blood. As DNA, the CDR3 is TGTGCCAGCAGCTTAGGGTCAGGTGAAGCTTTCTTT. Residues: CASSLGSGEAFF. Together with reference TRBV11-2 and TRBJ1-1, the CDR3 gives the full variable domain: EAGVAQSPRYKIIEKRQSVAFWCNPISGHATLYWYQQILGQGPKLLIQFQNNGVVDDSQLPKDRFSAERLKGVDSTLKIQPAKLEDSAVYLCASSLGSGEAFFGQGTRLTVV.